The rows below give T cell receptor beta chains drawn from one sample of a study of metastatic and nonmetastatic thyroid tumors. TCRdb re-called clones from the PCR reads using MiXCR. Found here are fewer than 20,000 clones, roughly 20% of them singletons; the top ten hold just under 7.5%. The specimen was adjacent normal tissue. The receptors shown here come from a female donor with papillary thyroid cancer or a benign thyroid nodule (not recorded which). Some clones in this sample may be carry-over from other donors' samples. CDR3s include the opening cysteine and the closing phenylalanine or tryptophan. A D gene is named only where the DNA matches it firmly. The size of a clone is reported for some rows only, either as once, few or many, or as a class for expanded clones.

-	TRBV11-2	medium-sized	TRBJ2-7	CASSSKTELGEQYF	TGTGCCAGCAGCTCAAAGACGGAGTTGGGGGAGCAGTACTTC
TRBD1	TRBV5-6	-	TRBJ1-6	CASSLWDRYNSPLHF	TGTGCCAGCAGCTTGTGGGACAGGTATAATTCACCCCTCCACTTT
-	TRBV28	medium-sized	TRBJ2-3	CASSRPGEAQYF	TGTGCCAGCAGTCGTCCCGGGGAGGCGCAGTATTTT
TRBD2	TRBV7-9	many	TRBJ2-1	CASSRTKGLAGGDEQFF	TGTGCCAGCAGCCGTACTAAAGGACTAGCGGGAGGGGATGAGCAGTTCTTC
-	TRBV9	-	TRBJ2-1	CASSVDEGGYNEQFF	TGTGCCAGCAGCGTAGACGAGGGCGGCTACAATGAGCAGTTCTTC
-	TRBV7-9	-	TRBJ2-5	CASSLEGQDQETQYF	TGTGCCAGCAGCTTAGAGGGCCAGGACCAAGAGACCCAGTACTTC
TRBD2	TRBV28	many	TRBJ2-3	CASRKRDRTDTQYF	TGTGCCAGCAGAAAGCGGGACCGCACAGATACGCAGTATTTT
TRBD2	TRBV27	medium-sized	TRBJ2-7	CASRPLTSGGPYEQYF	TGTGCCAGCAGGCCCCTGACAAGCGGGGGGCCCTACGAGCAGTACTTC
-	TRBV24-1	medium-sized	TRBJ1-2	CATSDPGDYGYTF	TGTGCCACCAGTGATCCAGGGGACTATGGCTACACCTTC
-	TRBV9	-	TRBJ2-4	CASSVGRDLAKNIQYF	TGTGCCAGCAGCGTAGGGCGGGATCTAGCCAAAAACATTCAGTACTTC
-	TRBV5-1	-	TRBJ2-2	CASSPQHGLTGELFF	TGCGCCAGCAGCCCCCAACATGGTCTCACCGGGGAGCTGTTTTTT
-	TRBV28	few	TRBJ2-4	CASRGSREAKNIKYF	TGTGCCAGCAGGGGGAGCAGGGAGGCGAAAAACATTAAGTACTTC
-	TRBV20-1	-	TRBJ1-5	CSASNRDNNQHKHF	TGCAGTGCTAGTAACCGGGACAACAATCAGCATAAGCATTTT
TRBD1	TRBV2	medium-sized	TRBJ2-7	CASKPGQGSYEQYF	TGTGCCAGCAAGCCGGGACAGGGGAGCTACGAGCAGTACTTC
TRBD1	TRBV6-1	few	TRBJ2-3	CATRDRVADTQYF	TGTGCCACCAGGGACAGGGTCGCAGATACGCAGTATTTT
-	TRBV2	-	TRBJ2-2	CASPLVLAGDLFF	TGTGCCAGTCCACTAGTTTTAGCCGGGGACCTGTTTTTT
TRBD1	TRBV20-1	medium-sized	TRBJ2-7	CSAPGQASYEQYF	TGCAGTGCCCCCGGACAGGCGTCCTACGAGCAGTACTTC